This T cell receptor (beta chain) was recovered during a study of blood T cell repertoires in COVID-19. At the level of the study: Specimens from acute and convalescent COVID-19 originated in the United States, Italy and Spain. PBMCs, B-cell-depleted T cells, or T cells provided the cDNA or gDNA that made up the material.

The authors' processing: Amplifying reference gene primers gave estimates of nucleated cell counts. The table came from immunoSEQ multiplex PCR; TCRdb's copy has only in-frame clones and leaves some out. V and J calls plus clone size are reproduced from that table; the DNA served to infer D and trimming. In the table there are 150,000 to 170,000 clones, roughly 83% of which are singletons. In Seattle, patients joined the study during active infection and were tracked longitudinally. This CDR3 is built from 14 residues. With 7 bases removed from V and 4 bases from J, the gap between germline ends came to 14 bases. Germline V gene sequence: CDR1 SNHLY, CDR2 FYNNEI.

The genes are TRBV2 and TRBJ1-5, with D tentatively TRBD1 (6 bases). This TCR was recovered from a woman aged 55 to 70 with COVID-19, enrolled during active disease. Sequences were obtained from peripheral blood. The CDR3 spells CASNPGRGNQPQHF. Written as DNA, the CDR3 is TGTGCCAGCAACCCGGGGAGGGGGAATCAGCCCCAGCATTTT.